Below are 6 T cell receptor beta chains sequenced from a single sample in a study of shared clonotypes between healthy human individuals. It was CD45RO-negative cells, positively selected for CCR7, that made up naive CD8 cells, with terminally differentiated effector memory CD45RA+ cells excluded. Repertoires were generated with immunoSEQ multiplex PCR, while TCRdb's copy carries only in-frame clones and drops some. The table has roughly 2 million clones, less than 95% seen once. The sequenced sample was naive CD8+ T cells sorted from blood. Every receptor here comes from a man between 18 and 29 years old in good health.

The CDR3 sequence is CASSRTATGSLAGDADTQYF. The CDR3 region has the DNA TGCGCCAGCAGCCGCACCGCCACAGGGTCCCTAGCGGGAGACGCAGATACGCAGTATTTT. The V gene is TRBV4-3, the J gene TRBJ2-3; TRBD2 aligns across 10 bases. Germline V gene lookup returns CDR1 LGHNA and CDR2 YSLEER. CDR3 length: 20 residues. Trimming cost V 4 bases and J 4 bases; bases outside gene matches: 20.

The V gene is TRBV6-1, the J gene TRBJ2-1; 7 bases align to TRBD1. Unmatched junction bases numbered 7, after V lost 5 bases and J lost 12 bases. Germline V gives CDR1 MNHNS, CDR2 SASEGT. This CDR3 is 12 amino acids long. In DNA, the CDR3 is TGTGCCAGCAGTCCGACAGGGTTCAGGCAGTTCTTC. Residues: CASSPTGFRQFF.

The chain employs TRBV7-9 and TRBJ2-7; 12 nucleotides agree with TRBD2. CDR1 and CDR2 (germline): SEHNR, FQNEAQ (reference sequence). CDR3 length: 16 amino acids. After removal of 4 bases from V and 4 bases from J, the junction contained 8 bases not matched to a gene. CDR3 DNA: TGTGCCAGCAGCTCTTCTAGCGGGGGGGTTGGTTACGAGCAGTACTTC. Translated: CASSSSSGGVGYEQYF. The whole variable domain, filled in from reference TRBV7-9 and TRBJ2-7, reads DTGVSQNPRHKITKRGQNVTFRCDPISEHNRLYWYRQTLGQGPEFLTYFQNEAQLEKSRLLSDRFSAERPKGSFSTLEIQRTEQGDSAMYLCASSSSSGGVGYEQYFGPGTRLTVT.

The chain carries TRBV6-1 and TRBJ1-2; no definite D call. With 1 base removed from V and 0 bases from J, the gap between germline ends came to 6 bases. This CDR3 spans 14 amino acids. Germline V gene sequence: CDR1 MNHNS, CDR2 SASEGT. The CDR3: CASSEVGSNYGYTF. As DNA, the CDR3 is TGTGCCAGCAGTGAAGTAGGGTCTAACTATGGCTACACCTTC.

V is TRBV13 and J is TRBJ2-1; no reliable D call. The CDR3 loop spans 13 amino acids. V lost 1 base, J lost 5 bases, and 6 bases lay in between. Germline assignment: CDR1 PRHDT and CDR2 FYEKMQ (reference sequence). CDR3 sequence: CASSLAEDNEQFF. The CDR3 nucleotides are TGTGCCAGCAGCTTAGCAGAGGACAATGAGCAGTTCTTC.

The chain couples TRBV4-1 to TRBJ2-1; D may correspond to TRBD1 or TRBD2 (5 bases each). V gave up 3 bases and J gave up 7 bases, with 19 bases separating them. The CDR3 is 16 amino acids. From germline, CDR1 is MGHRA and CDR2 YSYEKL. The CDR3 spells CASSQSGPREGNEQFF. The CDR3 DNA sequence: TGCGCCAGCAGCCAGTCCGGGCCCCGTGAGGGGAATGAGCAGTTCTTC.